This T cell receptor beta chain was documented in a study of technical replicates of blood from several donors. Sequenced by immunoSEQ multiplex PCR; TCRdb stores in-frame clones only, minus some. The sample has about 15,000 clones; over 75% are singletons. The CDR3 consists of 14 residues. Germline-derived CDR1 and CDR2 are SGHTA and FQGTGA. The V end lost 3 bases, the J end lost 3 bases, and 8 bases lay between the germline ends. The V gene is TRBV7-3, the J gene TRBJ2-2; no reliable D call. This sequence originates from a human donor in good health. Sequencing was done on a sample of PBMCs. CDR3 loop: CASSLGQHTGELFF. For the CDR3, the DNA is TGTGCCAGCAGCTTGGGCCAGCACACCGGGGAGCTGTTTTTT.